The sample holds a few counts of the clone carrying this T cell receptor beta chain. The entry originates in a study of T cells after yellow fever vaccination. TCRdb redid the calling of the 5' RACE reads with MiXCR, one entry per CDR3 protein. Of a few hundred thousand distinct CDR3 sequences in the sample, about 6.9% were seen once. With 5 bases clipped from V and 1 base from J, the junction kept 1 base outside the gene matches. Germline V CDR1 and CDR2: KGHDR, SFDVKD. This CDR3 region has 14 residues. The sequencing here drew on PBMCs, taken about 49 days after the first yellow fever vaccination. The clonotype was recovered from a man between 18 and 35 years old who received the YFV17D yellow fever vaccine. J is TRBJ2-5 and V is TRBV24-1; 9 positions agree with TRBD2. In DNA form, the CDR3 reads TGTGCCACCAGTGTAGCGGGGGCCCAAGAGACCCAGTACTTC. Its translation: CATSVAGAQETQYF.